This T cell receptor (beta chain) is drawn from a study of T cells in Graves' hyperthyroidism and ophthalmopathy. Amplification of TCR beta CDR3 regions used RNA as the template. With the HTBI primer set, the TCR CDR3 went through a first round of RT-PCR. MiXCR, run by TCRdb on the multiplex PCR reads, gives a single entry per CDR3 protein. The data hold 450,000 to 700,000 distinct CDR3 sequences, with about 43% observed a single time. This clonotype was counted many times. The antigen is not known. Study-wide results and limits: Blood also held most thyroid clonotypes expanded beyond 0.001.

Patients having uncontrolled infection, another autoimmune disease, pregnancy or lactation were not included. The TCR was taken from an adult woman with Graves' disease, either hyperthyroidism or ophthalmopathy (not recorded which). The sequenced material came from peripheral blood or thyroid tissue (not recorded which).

In DNA form, the CDR3 reads TGTGCCACCATCCAGTCAAGTGGGGAAGCTTTCTTT. This encodes CATIQSSGEAFF. This sequence joins TRBV15 and TRBJ1-1; no definite D call. This CDR3 has 12 residues. The V gene's germline CDR1 is LNHNV and CDR2 YYDKDF (reference sequence). Deletions cut 7 bases from V and 8 bases from J, with 14 bases between.